The 15 T cell receptor beta chains in this list originate from one sample, sequenced in a study of blood T cells in healthy people across ages. Combining a sample-barcoded 5' primer with a J-beta primer mix, a second PCR ran for roughly 7 to 12 cycles. TCRdb re-called the 5' RACE reads with MiXCR, one entry per CDR3 protein. The sample has over 1,200,000 distinct CDR3 sequences, approximately 59% seen once; the top ten hold 5% to 7%. Sequencing was done on a sample of blood. The receptors were gathered from a man between 18 and 29 years old in good health.

This clonotype was recorded a few times. The chain is built from TRBV21-1 and TRBJ1-2; the DNA was not used to check the table's D call, TRBD1. TRBV21-1 is a listed pseudogene. The CDR3 is 13 residues long. This CDR3 reads CASSKDRGYGYTF. CDR3 coding DNA: TGTGCCAGCAGCAAGGACAGGGGGTATGGCTACACCTTC.

The rearrangement links TRBV5-1 to TRBJ2-3; TRBD2 aligns across 8 bases. There are 16 residues in the CDR3. V gave up 4 bases and J gave up 2 bases; unmatched junction bases: 9. The germline CDR1 and CDR2 sequences are SGHRS and YFSETQ. CDR3 protein: CASSLIVAGPTDTQYF. The CDR3 DNA follows: TGCGCCAGCAGCCTCATAGTAGCGGGACCCACAGATACGCAGTATTTT.

The chain employs TRBV5-1 and TRBJ2-5; 10 bases fit TRBD1. TRBJ2-7 explains the end of the DNA better; the J call may be wrong. CDR3 length: 15 residues. From germline, CDR1 is SGHRS and CDR2 YFSETQ. The CDR3, as DNA: TGCGCCAGCAGCCCAGGGACAGGGGCCTTCGACGAGCAGTACTTC. This codes for CASSPGTGAFDEQYF.

The J gene is TRBJ2-1, the V gene TRBV29-1, with D perhaps TRBD1 (5 bases). V dropped 2 bases and J dropped 7 bases, with 9 bases sitting between them. Germline V gene sequence: CDR1 SQVTM, CDR2 ANQGSEA. CDR3 length: 12 residues. For the CDR3, the DNA is TGCAGCGTTGAACAGGGTGGAAATGAGCAGTTCTTC. Protein product: CSVEQGGNEQFF.

The rearrangement links TRBV7-9 to TRBJ1-4; no clear D gene. CDR1 is SEHNR, CDR2 FQNEAQ, per germline (reference sequence). The CDR3 sequence is 12 residues long. Trimming took 5 bases from V and 7 from J, leaving 8 bases between them. DNA of the CDR3: TGTGCCAGCAGCCGACCGCCTGAAAAACTGTTTTTT. It specifies CASSRPPEKLFF.

V usage is TRBV28 and J usage is TRBJ1-1; no clear D. Germline V gene sequence: CDR1 MDHEN, CDR2 SYDVKM. V lost 4 bases and J lost 6, with 12 bases in between. The CDR3 totals 13 residues. The CDR3 DNA is TGTGCCAGCAGTTCGGGCAGTAACGCTGAAGCTTTCTTT. Translation: CASSSGSNAEAFF.

This clonotype was seen only a few times. This chain joins TRBV11-2 and TRBJ2-7; D is ambiguous. The CDR3 contains 13 residues. Germline assignment: CDR1 SGHAT and CDR2 FQNNGV. Deletions cut 5 bases from V and 2 bases from J, with 10 bases between. The CDR3 here is CASSHGPAYEQYF. In DNA form, the CDR3 reads TGTGCCAGCAGCCACGGACCCGCCTACGAGCAGTACTTC.

This clonotype was seen only a few times. The V gene is TRBV12-3 or TRBV12-4, the J gene TRBJ2-5; possible D gene TRBD2, 5 bases. The J call is uncertain, as TRBJ2-7 better fits the DNA end. This CDR3 is 14 amino acids long. The CDR3 sequence is CASSFAGFTYEQYF. The CDR3 coding sequence is TGTGCCAGCAGTTTCGCGGGTTTCACCTACGAGCAGTACTTC.

The rearrangement joins TRBV6-5 to TRBJ2-5, with 7 nucleotides matching TRBD1. Per germline, CDR1 MNHEY and CDR2 SVGAGI. V was pared by 6 bases and J by 2 bases, with 6 bases of the junction left unmatched. The CDR3 consists of 14 residues. In nucleotides, the CDR3 is TGTGCCAGCAGCCCCACGGGACAGCAAGAGACCCAGTACTTC. The encoded protein is CASSPTGQQETQYF.

This clonotype was picked up one time. The rearrangement links TRBV7-9 to TRBJ2-1, with TRBD1 identical over 9 bases. V lost 5 bases to trimming and J lost 15 bases; unmatched junction nucleotides: 11. The germline CDR1 and CDR2 sequences are SEHNR and FQNEAQ (reference sequence). The CDR3 is 13 amino acids. The CDR3 DNA reads as TGTGCCAGCAGCCCTAGGGGGACAGGGTGTCCGTTCTTC. Protein product: CASSPRGTGCPFF.

Only a few counts were recorded for this clonotype. This chain connects TRBV15 to TRBJ2-3, with unresolved D. Trimming left V 6 bases short and J 9 bases short, with 13 bases between. The CDR3 extends over 12 amino acids. The V gene's germline CDR1 is LNHNV and CDR2 YYDKDF (reference sequence). Here the CDR3 DNA reads TGTGCCACCAGATCTCCAGCGCAGACGCAGTATTTT. Its protein is CATRSPAQTQYF.

As DNA, the CDR3 is TGTGCCAGCAGCGACCTAGCGGACAAGCAGTTCTTC. This gives the protein CASSDLADKQFF. This chain joins TRBV9 and TRBJ2-1, with 7 bases aligning to TRBD2. CDR1 is SGDLS, CDR2 YYNGEE, per germline. V shed 3 bases and J 11 bases; nucleotides not matched to a gene: 5. The CDR3 sequence is 12 residues long. Variable domain in full (rest from reference TRBV9 and TRBJ2-1): DSGVTQTPKHLITATGQRVTLRCSPRSGDLSVYWYQQSLDQGLQFLIQYYNGEERAKGNILERFSAQQFPDLHSELNLSSLELGDSALYFCASSDLADKQFFGPGTRLTVL.

The V and J genes are TRBV7-9 and TRBJ2-1; D is tentatively TRBD1 or TRBD2 (6 bases each). Per the germline V gene, CDR1 is SEHNR and CDR2 is FQNEAQ (reference sequence). The CDR3 sequence is 13 residues long. Trimming left V 2 bases short and J 8 bases short, with 10 bases between. DNA of the CDR3: TGTGCCAGCAGCTTAAACGGGGGCTATGAGCAGTTCTTC. This codes for CASSLNGGYEQFF.

The J gene is TRBJ2-7, the V gene TRBV6-1; D possibly matches TRBD1 or TRBD2 (6 bases each). Germline V CDR1 and CDR2: MNHNS, SASEGT. CDR3 length: 15 amino acids. Trimming pared 2 bases from V and 6 bases from J, leaving 17 bases between. CDR3 loop: CASSEIRWGASEQYF. The CDR3, as DNA: TGTGCCAGCAGTGAAATCAGGTGGGGGGCCAGCGAGCAGTACTTC.

The chain couples TRBV7-8 to TRBJ2-1; D is undetermined. Germline V CDR1 and CDR2: SGHVS, FQNEAQ. CDR3 length: 12 amino acids. The V end lost 6 bases, the J end lost 9 bases, and 12 bases lay between the germline ends. The DNA for the CDR3 is TGTGCCAGCAGTCCCTTTCCCGGTGAGCAGTTCTTC. Its protein product is CASSPFPGEQFF.